This T cell receptor (beta chain) was sequenced in a study of blood T cell repertoires in COVID-19. Across the whole study: Collection of acute and convalescent COVID-19 samples took place in the United States, Italy and Spain. PBMCs, B-cell-depleted T cells, or T cells provided the cDNA or gDNA that made up the material.

Study processing details: Amplification of reference gene primers was used by the study to estimate nucleated cell counts. The method was immunoSEQ multiplex PCR; TCRdb's version includes in-frame clones alone and lacks a portion of them. From that table come the V and J calls and clone size; the DNA was used to work out D and trimming. Of approximately 92,000 clones in the sample, just under 85% were seen once. With 4 bases removed from V and 2 bases from J, the gap between germline ends came to 12 bases. CDR3 length equals 14 residues. Germline CDR1 is SGHRS and CDR2 is YFSETQ. The gene calls are TRBV5-1 and TRBJ2-5; D might be TRBD2 (5 bases). The sequenced material came from peripheral blood. The source is a man aged 50 or older with acute or convalescent COVID-19. The CDR3 DNA reads as TGCGCCAGCAGCCCTGGGGTAGCGCAAGAGACCCAGTACTTC. Translated: CASSPGVAQETQYF.